This TCR beta chain was profiled in a study of blood T cells in healthy people across ages. Study outcomes and limitations: Any conclusive comparison of naive versus antigen-experienced cells was prevented by using unsorted PBMCs.

Details on this clonotype: What it binds is not known.

Combining a sample-barcoded 5' primer with a J-beta primer mix, a second PCR ran for about 7 to 11 cycles. A template-switch adaptor containing 12 random nucleotides labeled each cDNA molecule. TCRdb reprocessed the 5' RACE reads with MiXCR, giving one entry per CDR3 protein. The sample consists of roughly 860,000 distinct CDR3 sequences, around two thirds of them appearing once. In germline, CDR1 is DFQATT, CDR2 SNEGSKA (reference sequence). The CDR3 has 16 amino acids. V lost 2 bases and J 2 bases, leaving 19 bases between the germline ends. Sequences were obtained from blood. The receptor was derived from a man aged 30-40 years in good health. The chain combines TRBV20-1 with TRBJ2-7, with D possibly matching TRBD2 (5 bases). The CDR3 DNA reads as TGCAGTGCTAGATTTCGTGAGAGGGAACTAACCTACGAGCAGTACTTC. Its protein product is CSARFRERELTYEQYF.